This entry lists 18 T cell receptor beta chains sequenced from one sample in a study of CD8 T cells in Susac syndrome. RNA, at roughly 0.5 to 1 ug, was reverse transcribed with random hexamers. Each CDR3 protein is one row after TCRdb ran MiXCR on the immunoSEQ multiplex PCR reads. The table has about 200,000 distinct CDR3 sequences, around nine tenths seen once. The sample consisted of CD4+ T cells from PBMCs. These receptor sequences come from a human donor with Susac syndrome.

Notes on this clonotype: At one end, the junction sequence differs from germline, possibly due to a read error. This rearrangement joins TRBV28 to TRBJ1-4; D uncertain. This CDR3 is 12 amino acids long. Looked up from germline, CDR1 is MDHEN and CDR2 is SYDVKM. The CDR3 DNA follows: TGTGCCAGCAGTTACTCAGGACCAGAGGCTTCTTTT. Its translation: CASSYSGPEASF.

CDR3: CSARDRRNEKLFF. CDR3 nucleotide sequence: TGCAGTGCTAGAGATCGCAGAAATGAAAAACTGTTTTTT. The V call is TRBV20-1, the J call TRBJ1-4; the D is unclear. This CDR3 contains 13 residues. V was cut by 0 bases and J by 5 bases, with 7 bases left in between. CDR1 is DFQATT and CDR2 is SNEGSKA in the germline V gene (reference sequence).

V gene TRBV19 combines with J gene TRBJ1-2; 9 bases agree with TRBD1. Germline lookup yields CDR1 LNHDA and CDR2 SQIVND (reference sequence). The CDR3 has 15 amino acids. V lost 4 bases, J lost 2 bases, and 5 bases stayed unmatched. DNA for the CDR3: TGTGCCAGTAGTACCCGACAGGGGGAAAACTATGGCTACACCTTC. The encoded protein is CASSTRQGENYGYTF.

The rearrangement uses TRBV7-6 and TRBJ2-6, with TRBD1 identical over 12 bases. CDR3 size: 18 residues. Germline V gene sequence: CDR1 SGHVS, CDR2 FNYEAQ. V lost 1 base and J lost 2; bases outside the gene matches: 3. The CDR3 is CASSLVGTGGAGANVLTF. The CDR3 DNA is TGTGCCAGCAGCTTAGTAGGGACAGGGGGCGCTGGGGCCAACGTCCTGACTTTC.

The genes are TRBV11-2 and TRBJ2-7; TRBD2 aligns across 7 bases. The CDR3 contains 15 residues. With 5 bases clipped from V and 2 bases from J, the junction kept 9 bases outside the gene matches. The germline CDR1 and CDR2 sequences are SGHAT and FQNNGV. In nucleotides, the CDR3 is TGTGCCAGCAGCCGGGGAGGGGCAAGCCCCTACGAGCAGTACTTC. Translating gives CASSRGGASPYEQYF.

The chain carries TRBV2 and TRBJ2-1; TRBD2 matches at 7 bases. The J segment lost 6 bases and the V segment lost 4 bases, leaving 6 bases of the junction unmatched. This CDR3 is 14 amino acids long. CDR1 SNHLY and CDR2 FYNNEI come from the germline V gene. The chain's CDR3 is CASSAVLARNEQFF. DNA of the CDR3: TGTGCCAGCAGTGCGGTACTAGCGCGCAATGAGCAGTTCTTC.

This chain joins TRBV7-2 and TRBJ2-3, with TRBD2 matching 9 bases. The length of the CDR3 is 14 residues. With 5 bases clipped from V and 4 bases from J, the junction kept 4 bases outside the gene matches. Germline values: CDR1 SGHTA, CDR2 FQGNSA. The CDR3 is CASSRVAGADTQYF. CDR3 DNA: TGTGCCAGCAGCAGGGTAGCGGGAGCAGATACGCAGTATTTT.

The V call is TRBV3-1, the J call TRBJ1-2, with D maybe TRBD1 (5 bases). The germline V gene encodes CDR1 LGHDT and CDR2 YNNKEL (reference sequence). The CDR3 has 15 residues. V lost 0 bases and J 4 bases, leaving 12 bases between the germline ends. CDR3 DNA: TGTGCCAGCAGCCAAGATGGTGTGCAGGGCTATGGCTACACCTTC. Protein sequence: CASSQDGVQGYGYTF.

The chain recombines TRBV7-2 with TRBJ2-1; D remains ambiguous. The CDR3 runs 14 residues. Trimming removed 1 base from V and 2 bases from J, with 6 bases in between. CDR1 SGHTA and CDR2 FQGNSA come from the germline V gene. CDR3 DNA: TGTGCCAGCAGCTTAGTTGTGACCTACAATGAGCAGTTCTTC. Translation: CASSLVVTYNEQFF.

The V gene is TRBV7-8, the J gene TRBJ2-1; 14 nucleotides agree with TRBD2. Germline CDR1 and CDR2: SGHVS and FQNEAQ. V was clipped by 4 bases and J by 6 bases; unmatched bases: 8. This CDR3 spans 17 amino acids. CDR3 residues: CASSSRTSGGPGNEQFF. DNA of the CDR3: TGTGCCAGCAGCTCCCGGACTAGCGGGGGGCCGGGCAATGAGCAGTTCTTC.

The chain links TRBV6-5 to TRBJ2-1, with 7 bases aligning to TRBD1. This CDR3 contains 15 residues. After removal of 6 bases from V and 2 bases from J, the junction contained 7 bases not matched to a gene. Looked up from germline, CDR1 is MNHEY and CDR2 is SVGAGI. The CDR3 sequence is CASSFGTAPYNEQFF. The CDR3 bases are TGTGCCAGCAGCTTCGGGACAGCGCCCTACAATGAGCAGTTCTTC.

The chain recombines TRBV9 with TRBJ2-1; D possibly uses TRBD1 or TRBD2 (5 bases each). CDR1 and CDR2 from the germline V gene are SGDLS and YYNGEE. The CDR3 runs 15 residues. Trimming shortened V by 2 bases and J by 5 bases, and 14 bases separated the two germline ends. CDR3 sequence (DNA): TGTGCCAGCAGCGTTGACACCGGGACCAACAATGAGCAGTTCTTC. Amino acids: CASSVDTGTNNEQFF.

The chain uses TRBV6-4 and TRBJ2-2; D uncertain. The CDR3 runs to 13 residues. V was shortened by 3 bases and J by 4 bases, with 6 bases between the two germline ends. Germline CDR1 reads MRHNA; CDR2 reads SNTAGT. The CDR3 nucleotides are TGTGCCAGCAGTGAGGACCCCACCGGGGAGCTGTTTTTT. Translated, it gives CASSEDPTGELFF.

As DNA, the CDR3 is TGTGCCAGCAGGACCGGGCCTAGGGCTGAAGCTTTCTTT. Translation: CASRTGPRAEAFF. V gene TRBV12-3 or TRBV12-4 combines with J gene TRBJ1-1; no clear D. There are 13 residues in the CDR3. Trimming took off 6 bases at V and 6 bases at J, with 14 bases between the two ends.

The chain couples TRBV3-1 to TRBJ2-7; D might be TRBD2 (6 bases). The CDR3 has 14 amino acids. From germline, CDR1 is LGHDT and CDR2 YNNKEL (reference sequence). Trimming stripped 3 bases from V and 1 base from J, with 10 bases between. In nucleotides, the CDR3 is TGTGCCAGCAGCCAGACTAGTTCTTCCTACGAGCAGTACTTC. Amino acid sequence: CASSQTSSSYEQYF.

The chain carries TRBV30 and TRBJ1-2; 7 positions agree with TRBD1. Germline V gene sequence: CDR1 GTSNPN, CDR2 SVGIG (reference sequence). V was clipped by 2 bases and J by 0 bases; unmatched bases: 3. This CDR3 is built from 14 residues. The CDR3 sequence is CAWSRGTANYGYTF. The CDR3 DNA reads TGTGCCTGGAGTAGGGGGACAGCTAACTATGGCTACACCTTC.

The genes are TRBV20-1 and TRBJ2-2, with D perhaps matching TRBD1 (6 bases). The CDR3 loop spans 14 amino acids. Trimming stripped 3 bases from V and 6 bases from J, with 14 bases between. Germline V lookup: CDR1 DFQATT, CDR2 SNEGSKA (reference sequence). Here the CDR3 reads CSASPGPGAGELFF. The CDR3 bases are TGCAGTGCTAGCCCCGGGCCAGGGGCCGGGGAGCTGTTTTTT.

The chain joins TRBV7-8 to TRBJ2-5; 10 bases are a match to TRBD1. Germline V gene sequence: CDR1 SGHVS, CDR2 FQNEAQ. V was clipped by 3 bases and J by 5 bases; unmatched bases: 3. This CDR3 has 14 amino acids. CDR3 DNA sequence: TGTGCCAGCAGCTTGAAGGGACAGGGGGAGACCCAGTACTTC. It encodes CASSLKGQGETQYF.